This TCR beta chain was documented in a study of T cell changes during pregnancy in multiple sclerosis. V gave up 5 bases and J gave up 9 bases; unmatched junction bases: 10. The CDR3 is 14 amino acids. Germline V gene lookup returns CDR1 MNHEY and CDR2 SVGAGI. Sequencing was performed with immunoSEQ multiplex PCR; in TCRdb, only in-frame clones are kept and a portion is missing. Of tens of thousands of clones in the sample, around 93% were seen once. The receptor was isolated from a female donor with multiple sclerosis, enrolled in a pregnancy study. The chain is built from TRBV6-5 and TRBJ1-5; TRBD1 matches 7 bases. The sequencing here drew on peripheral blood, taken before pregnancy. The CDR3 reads CASSQGDGGRPQHF. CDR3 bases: TGTGCCAGCAGTCAGGGGGACGGAGGTCGGCCCCAGCATTTT.